Listed below are T cell receptor beta chains from one sample, sequenced in a study of cytomegalovirus exposure and HLA in healthy donors. The assay was immunoSEQ multiplex PCR, and TCRdb's table has in-frame clones only and misses some. The data show some 220,000 clones, roughly 84% seen once. Specimen: PBMCs. The receptors originated from a girl aged 2 to 9 in good health and CMV-seronegative. Both conserved end residues are part of each CDR3. A D gene is named only where the DNA matches it firmly. The listing skips clone size in some rows; elsewhere it reads once, few, many or a size class.

>.|TRBD2|TRBJ2-3|14|TRBV6-1
CASRVAGEGDTQYF
TGTGCCAGCAGAGTAGCGGGAGAAGGAGATACGCAGTATTTT
>.|.|TRBJ2-2|14|TRBV15
CATSRDLPDGELFF
TGTGCCACCAGCAGAGATCTCCCAGACGGGGAGCTGTTTTTT
>.|.|TRBJ2-5|11|TRBV10-3
CAISPGETQYF
TGTGCCATCTCGCCGGGGGAGACCCAGTACTTC
>.|.|TRBJ2-5|13|TRBV27
CASSLTGWETQYF
TGTGCCAGCAGTCTTACAGGGTGGGAGACCCAGTACTTC
>.|.|TRBJ2-7|13|TRBV2
CASGRDFSYEQYF
TGTGCCAGCGGCCGGGACTTTTCCTACGAGCAGTACTTC
>.|TRBD1|TRBJ2-1|14|TRBV19
CASSIGTGINEQFF
TGTGCCAGTAGTATCGGGACAGGGATCAATGAGCAGTTCTTC
>.|TRBD2|TRBJ2-1|15|TRBV19
CASSGLLAGYNEQFF
TGTGCCAGTAGTGGGCTTCTAGCGGGATACAATGAGCAGTTCTTC
>.|.|TRBJ2-3|12|TRBV19
CASSIPPGTQYF
TGTGCCAGTAGTATCCCCCCCGGTACGCAGTATTTT
>.|.|TRBJ1-1|15|TRBV27
CASRLIPQGNTEAFF
TGTGCCAGCAGGCTTATCCCGCAGGGGAACACTGAAGCTTTCTTT
>.|.|TRBJ1-1|14|TRBV5-1
CASSLVQANTEAFF
TGCGCCAGCAGCTTGGTCCAGGCGAACACTGAAGCTTTCTTT
>.|.|TRBJ1-1|12|TRBV6-5
CASSSGGTEAFF
TGTGCCAGCAGTTCCGGTGGCACTGAAGCTTTCTTT
>.|.|TRBJ1-4|16|TRBV5-8
CASSRGLEMVSEKLFF
TGTGCCAGCAGCCGAGGATTGGAGATGGTTAGTGAAAAACTGTTTTTT
>.|TRBD2|TRBJ2-7|14|TRBV5-4
CASSLTSGTYEQYF
TGTGCCAGCAGCTTGACTAGCGGGACCTACGAGCAGTACTTC
>.|TRBD2|TRBJ2-5|14|TRBV27
CASGATSGGETQYF
TGTGCCAGCGGGGCTACTAGCGGCGGGGAGACCCAGTACTTC
>.|TRBD2|TRBJ2-3|18|TRBV6-1
CASSERLAGLPSTDTQYF
TGTGCCAGCAGTGAACGACTAGCGGGACTTCCTAGCACAGATACGCAGTATTTT
>.|.|TRBJ1-3|13|TRBV29-1
CSVRPEGGNTIYF
TGCAGCGTTCGACCCGAGGGTGGAAACACCATATATTTT
>.|TRBD2|TRBJ2-3|16|TRBV5-1
CASSLGAGVQEDTQYF
TGCGCCAGCAGCTTGGGAGCGGGAGTACAGGAAGATACGCAGTATTTT
>.|.|TRBJ1-5|14|TRBV4-1
CASSQGSDRQPQHF
TGCGCCAGCAGCCAAGGGTCAGACAGGCAGCCCCAGCATTTT
>few|.|TRBJ2-3|15|TRBV7-3
CASSLSSGYTDTQYF
TGTGCCAGCAGCTTATCGTCAGGTTACACAGATACGCAGTATTTT
>.|.|TRBJ1-5|15|TRBV2
CASREGDYSNQPQHF
TGTGCCAGCAGAGAGGGGGATTATAGCAATCAGCCCCAGCATTTT
>.|.|TRBJ2-7|15|TRBV6-4
CASSLQEGSSYEQYF
TGTGCCAGCAGCCTCCAGGAGGGGAGCTCCTACGAGCAGTACTTC
>.|TRBD2|TRBJ2-7|17|TRBV27
CASSCPEPAGAHHEQYF
TGTGCCAGCAGTTGCCCCGAGCCAGCGGGAGCCCACCACGAGCAGTACTTC
>.|.|TRBJ1-5|13|TRBV10-3
CAISESSNQPQHF
TGTGCCATCAGTGAGAGCAGCAATCAGCCCCAGCATTTT
>.|.|TRBJ2-3|14|TRBV30
CAWSVATTTDTQYF
TGTGCCTGGAGTGTAGCTACCACCACAGATACGCAGTATTTT
>.|TRBD1|TRBJ2-7|16|TRBV11-2
CASSYQTGRVFYEQYF
TGTGCCAGCAGCTACCAGACAGGGCGGGTTTTCTACGAGCAGTACTTC
>.|TRBD1|TRBJ1-2|16|TRBV15
CATSRDLTGGSYGYTF
TGTGCCACCAGCAGAGATCTTACAGGGGGCAGCTATGGCTACACCTTC
>.|TRBD1|TRBJ2-7|14|TRBV19
CASSTRTGAYEQYF
TGTGCCAGTAGTACGCGGACAGGCGCCTACGAGCAGTACTTC
>.|TRBD1|TRBJ1-6|14|TRBV7-9
CASDRDRINSPLHF
TGTGCCAGCGATCGGGACAGGATTAATTCACCCCTCCACTTT
>few|TRBD2|TRBJ2-7|13|TRBV5-4
CASSLAGSYEQYF
TGTGCCAGCAGCCTAGCGGGGTCCTACGAGCAGTACTTC
>.|.|TRBJ1-1|14|TRBV30
CAWSRRPMNTEAFF
TGTGCCTGGAGTCGGAGGCCTATGAACACTGAAGCTTTCTTT
>few|TRBD2|TRBJ2-3|19|TRBV10-3
CAISEGTSGRAVTTDTQYF
TGTGCCATCAGTGAGGGGACTAGCGGGAGGGCCGTTACAACAGATACGCAGTATTTT
>.|TRBD1|TRBJ1-2|14|TRBV4-1
CASSQGQGARGYTF
TGCGCCAGCAGCCAAGGGCAGGGGGCGCGCGGCTACACCTTC
>.|.|TRBJ1-2|13|TRBV6-6
CASSFQGMDGYTF
TGTGCCAGCAGTTTTCAGGGGATGGATGGCTACACCTTC
>.|.|TRBJ1-1|13|TRBV4-2
CASNPGPYTEAFF
TGTGCCAGCAACCCTGGGCCGTACACTGAAGCTTTCTTT
>.|TRBD2|TRBJ2-7|16|TRBV10-2
CASSAFGTSGDYEQYF
TGCGCCAGCAGTGCCTTCGGCACTAGCGGGGACTACGAGCAGTACTTC
>.|.|TRBJ1-5|15|TRBV6-5
CASSLGHSSNQPQHF
TGTGCCAGCAGTCTTGGACACTCCAGCAATCAGCCCCAGCATTTT
>.|.|TRBJ2-5|12|TRBV5-1
CASSFGRETQYF
TGCGCCAGCAGTTTTGGGAGGGAGACCCAGTACTTC
>.|.|TRBJ2-1|16|TRBV7-6
CASSTPGHPSYNEQFF
TGTGCCAGCAGCACCCCGGGACACCCTTCCTACAATGAGCAGTTCTTC
>.|.|TRBJ2-5|14|TRBV7-9
CASSLRGGGETQYF
TGTGCCAGCAGCTTACGGGGAGGGGGAGAGACCCAGTACTTC
>.|TRBD1|TRBJ2-7|13|TRBV2
CASRTGRNYEQYF
TGTGCCAGCAGGACAGGGCGAAACTACGAGCAGTACTTC